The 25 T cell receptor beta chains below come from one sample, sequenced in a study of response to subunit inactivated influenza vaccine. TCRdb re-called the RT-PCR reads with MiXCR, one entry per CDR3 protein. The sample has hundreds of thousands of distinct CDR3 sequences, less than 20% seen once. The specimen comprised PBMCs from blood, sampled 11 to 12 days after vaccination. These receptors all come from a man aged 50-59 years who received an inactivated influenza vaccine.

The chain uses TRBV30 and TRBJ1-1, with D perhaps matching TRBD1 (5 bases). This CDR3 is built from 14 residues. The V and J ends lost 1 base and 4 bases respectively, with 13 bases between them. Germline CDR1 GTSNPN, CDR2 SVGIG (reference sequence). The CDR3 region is CAWSEKTGVTEAFF. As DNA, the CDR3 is TGTGCCTGGAGTGAAAAAACAGGAGTCACTGAAGCTTTCTTT.

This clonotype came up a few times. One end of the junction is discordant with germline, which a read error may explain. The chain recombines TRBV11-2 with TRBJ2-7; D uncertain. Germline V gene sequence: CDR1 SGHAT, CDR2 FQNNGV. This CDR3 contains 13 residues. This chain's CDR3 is CASSVEELYEQYF. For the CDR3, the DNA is TGTGCCAGCAGCGTAGAGGAACTCTACGAGCAGTACTTC.

CDR3 DNA: TGTGCCAGTAGTATAAGGAGACAGGGGAACACCGGGGAGCTGTTTTTT. Protein: CASSIRRQGNTGELFF. The chain joins TRBV19 to TRBJ2-2, with TRBD1 matching over 7 bases. V shed 2 bases and J 1 base; nucleotides not matched to a gene: 4. The CDR3 totals 16 residues. Per germline, CDR1 LNHDA and CDR2 SQIVND (reference sequence).

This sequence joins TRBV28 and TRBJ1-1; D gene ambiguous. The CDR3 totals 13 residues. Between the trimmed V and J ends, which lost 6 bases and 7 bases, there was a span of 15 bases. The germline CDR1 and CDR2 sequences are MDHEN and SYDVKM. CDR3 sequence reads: CASRLPSLGEAFF. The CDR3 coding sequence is TGTGCCAGCAGACTGCCCTCGCTGGGTGAAGCTTTCTTT. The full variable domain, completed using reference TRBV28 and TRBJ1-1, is DVKVTQSSRYLVKRTGEKVFLECVQDMDHENMFWYRQDPGLGLRLIYFSYDVKMKEKGDIPEGYSVSREKKERFSLILESASTNQTSMYLCASRLPSLGEAFFGQGTRLTVV.

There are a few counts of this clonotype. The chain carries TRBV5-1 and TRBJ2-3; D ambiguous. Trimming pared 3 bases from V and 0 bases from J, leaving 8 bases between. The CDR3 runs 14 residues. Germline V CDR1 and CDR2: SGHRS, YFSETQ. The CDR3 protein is CASSSASSTDTQYF. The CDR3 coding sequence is TGCGCCAGCAGCTCCGCATCTAGCACAGATACGCAGTATTTT. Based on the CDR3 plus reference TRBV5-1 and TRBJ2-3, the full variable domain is KAGVTQTPRYLIKTRGQQVTLSCSPISGHRSVSWYQQTPGQGLQFLFEYFSETQRNKGNFPGRFSGRQFSNSRSEMNVSTLELGDSALYLCASSSASSTDTQYFGPGTRLTVL.

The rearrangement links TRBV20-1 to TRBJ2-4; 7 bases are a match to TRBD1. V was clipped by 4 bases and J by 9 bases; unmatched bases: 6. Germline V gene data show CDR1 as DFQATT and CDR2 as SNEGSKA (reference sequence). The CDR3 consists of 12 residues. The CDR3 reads CSAKTGLGIQYF. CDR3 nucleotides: TGCAGTGCTAAGACAGGGTTGGGCATTCAGTACTTC.

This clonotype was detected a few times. The CDR3 loop reads CASSYSSWETQYF. The CDR3, as DNA: TGTGCCAGCAGTTACAGCTCTTGGGAGACCCAGTACTTC. The rearrangement joins TRBV12-3 or TRBV12-4 to TRBJ2-5; D gene unclear. V dropped 4 bases and J dropped 5 bases, with 11 bases sitting between them. The CDR3 totals 13 residues.

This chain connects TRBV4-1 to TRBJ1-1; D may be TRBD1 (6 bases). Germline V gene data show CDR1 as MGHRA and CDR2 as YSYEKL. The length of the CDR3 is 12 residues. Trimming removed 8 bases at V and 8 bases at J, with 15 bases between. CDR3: CASGGPGGEAFF. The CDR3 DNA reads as TGCGCCAGCGGGGGGCCCGGGGGCGAAGCTTTCTTT.

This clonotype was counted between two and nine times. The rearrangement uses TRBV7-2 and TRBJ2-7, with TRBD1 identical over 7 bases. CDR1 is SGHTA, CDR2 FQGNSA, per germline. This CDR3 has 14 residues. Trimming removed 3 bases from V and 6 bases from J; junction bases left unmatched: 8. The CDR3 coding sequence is TGTGCCAGCAGCTTCCGGTTCAGGGACAGCGAGCAGTACTTC. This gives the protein CASSFRFRDSEQYF.

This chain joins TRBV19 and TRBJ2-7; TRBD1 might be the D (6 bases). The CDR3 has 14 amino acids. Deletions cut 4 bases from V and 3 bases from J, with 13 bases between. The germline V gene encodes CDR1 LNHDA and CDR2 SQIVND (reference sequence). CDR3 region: CASSRRTAGYEQYF. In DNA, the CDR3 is TGTGCCAGTAGTAGACGGACAGCTGGCTACGAGCAGTACTTC. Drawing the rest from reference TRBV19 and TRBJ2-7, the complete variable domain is DGGITQSPKYLFRKEGQNVTLSCEQNLNHDAMYWYRQDPGQGLRLIYYSQIVNDFQKGDIAEGYSVSREKKESFPLTVTSAQKNPTAFYLCASSRRTAGYEQYFGPGTRLTVT.

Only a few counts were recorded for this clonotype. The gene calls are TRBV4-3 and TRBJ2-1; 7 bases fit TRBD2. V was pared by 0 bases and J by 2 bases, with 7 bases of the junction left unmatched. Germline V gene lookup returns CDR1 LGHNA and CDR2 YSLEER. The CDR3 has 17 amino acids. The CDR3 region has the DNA TGCGCCAGCAGCCAAGATTCATCCGGACTAGCCTACAATGAGCAGTTCTTC. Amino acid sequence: CASSQDSSGLAYNEQFF.

CDR3 bases: TGTGCCAGCAGTGGTCAGGGGCAAGGGGCCAACGTCCTGACTTTC. This encodes CASSGQGQGANVLTF. The chain employs TRBV25-1 and TRBJ2-6; the D gene is possibly TRBD1 (6 bases). This CDR3 spans 15 amino acids. Trimming left V 4 bases short and J 4 bases short, with 11 bases between. Germline CDR1 MGHDK, CDR2 SYGVNS.

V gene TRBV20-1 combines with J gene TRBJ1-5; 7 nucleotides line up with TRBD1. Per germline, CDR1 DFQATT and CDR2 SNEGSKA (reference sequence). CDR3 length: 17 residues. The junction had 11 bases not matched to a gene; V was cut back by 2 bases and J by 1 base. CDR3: CSARRDSLGGSNQPQHF. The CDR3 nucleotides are TGCAGTGCTAGACGGGACAGCCTGGGGGGGAGCAATCAGCCCCAGCATTTT.

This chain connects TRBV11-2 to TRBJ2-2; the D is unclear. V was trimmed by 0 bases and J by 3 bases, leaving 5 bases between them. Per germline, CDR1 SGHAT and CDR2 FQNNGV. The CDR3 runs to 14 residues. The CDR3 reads CASSLETYTGELFF. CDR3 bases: TGTGCCAGCAGCTTAGAGACCTACACCGGGGAGCTGTTTTTT. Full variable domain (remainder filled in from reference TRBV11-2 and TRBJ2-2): EAGVAQSPRYKIIEKRQSVAFWCNPISGHATLYWYQQILGQGPKLLIQFQNNGVVDDSQLPKDRFSAERLKGVDSTLKIQPAKLEDSAVYLCASSLETYTGELFFGEGSRLTVL.

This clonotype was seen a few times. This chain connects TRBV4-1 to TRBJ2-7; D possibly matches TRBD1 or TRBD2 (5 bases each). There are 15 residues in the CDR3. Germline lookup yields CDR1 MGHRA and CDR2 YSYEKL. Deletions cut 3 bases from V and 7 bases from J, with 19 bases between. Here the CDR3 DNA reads TGCGCCAGCAGCCACCCTAATGTGGGGGTGAGGGAGCAGTACTTC. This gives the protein CASSHPNVGVREQYF.

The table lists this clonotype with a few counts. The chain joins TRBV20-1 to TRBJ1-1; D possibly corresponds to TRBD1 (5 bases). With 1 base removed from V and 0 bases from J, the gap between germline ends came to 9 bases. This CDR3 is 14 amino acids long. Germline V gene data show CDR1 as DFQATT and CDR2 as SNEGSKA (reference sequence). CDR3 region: CSARVGALNTEAFF. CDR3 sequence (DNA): TGCAGTGCTAGAGTCGGGGCTTTGAACACTGAAGCTTTCTTT.

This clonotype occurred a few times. CDR3 sequence (DNA): TGTGCCAGCAGCCCCCTTCCACCCCCAAGCAATCAGCCCCAGCATTTT. Amino acid sequence: CASSPLPPPSNQPQHF. The V and J genes are TRBV7-4 and TRBJ1-5; D gene ambiguous. Trimming took off 5 bases at V and 1 base at J, with 15 bases between the two ends. The germline V gene encodes CDR1 SGHVT and CDR2 SQSDAQ. The CDR3 consists of 16 residues.

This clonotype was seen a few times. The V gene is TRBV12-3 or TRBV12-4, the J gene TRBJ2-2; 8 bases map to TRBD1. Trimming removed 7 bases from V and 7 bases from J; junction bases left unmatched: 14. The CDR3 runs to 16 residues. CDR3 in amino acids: CASTGTGRGRSGELFF. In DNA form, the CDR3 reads TGTGCCAGCACCGGGACGGGCAGGGGGCGAAGCGGGGAGCTGTTTTTT.

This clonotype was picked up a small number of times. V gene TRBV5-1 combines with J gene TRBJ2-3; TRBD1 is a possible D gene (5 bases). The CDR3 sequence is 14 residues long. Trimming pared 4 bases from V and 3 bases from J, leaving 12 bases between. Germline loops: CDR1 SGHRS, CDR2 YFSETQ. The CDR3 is CASSQQVQTDTQYF. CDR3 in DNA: TGCGCCAGCAGCCAACAGGTCCAAACAGATACGCAGTATTTT.

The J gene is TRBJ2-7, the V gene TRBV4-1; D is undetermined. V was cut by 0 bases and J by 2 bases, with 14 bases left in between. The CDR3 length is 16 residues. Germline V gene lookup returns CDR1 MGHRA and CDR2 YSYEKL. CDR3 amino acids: CASSQDQTEPTYEQYF. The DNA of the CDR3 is TGCGCCAGCAGCCAAGATCAAACGGAACCAACCTACGAGCAGTACTTC.

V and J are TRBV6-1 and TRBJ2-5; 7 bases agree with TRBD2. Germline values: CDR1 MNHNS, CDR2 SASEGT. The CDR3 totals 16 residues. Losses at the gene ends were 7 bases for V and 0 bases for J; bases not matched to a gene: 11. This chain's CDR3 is CASKKFGGGNQETQYF. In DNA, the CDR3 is TGTGCCAGCAAGAAGTTTGGGGGGGGAAACCAAGAGACCCAGTACTTC.

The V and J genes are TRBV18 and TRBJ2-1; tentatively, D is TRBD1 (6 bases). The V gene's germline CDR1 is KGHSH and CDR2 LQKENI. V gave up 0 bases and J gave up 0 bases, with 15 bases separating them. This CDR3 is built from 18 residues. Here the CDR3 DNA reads TGTGCCAGCTCACCACCTAGACAGGTGATTATCTCCTACAATGAGCAGTTCTTC. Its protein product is CASSPPRQVIISYNEQFF.

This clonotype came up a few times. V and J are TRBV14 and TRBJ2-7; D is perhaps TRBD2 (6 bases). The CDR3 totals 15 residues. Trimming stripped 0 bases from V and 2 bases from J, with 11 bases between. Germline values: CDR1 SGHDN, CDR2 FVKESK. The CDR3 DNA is TGTGCCAGCAGCCAAGACGGGAGAGCGGCCTACGAGCAGTACTTC. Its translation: CASSQDGRAAYEQYF.

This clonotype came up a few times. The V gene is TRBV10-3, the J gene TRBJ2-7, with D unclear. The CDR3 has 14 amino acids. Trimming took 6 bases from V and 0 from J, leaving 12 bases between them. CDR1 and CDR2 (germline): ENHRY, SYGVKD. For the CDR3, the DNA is TGTGCCATCAGGGAAGGGCTCAGCTCCTACGAGCAGTACTTC. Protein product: CAIREGLSSYEQYF.

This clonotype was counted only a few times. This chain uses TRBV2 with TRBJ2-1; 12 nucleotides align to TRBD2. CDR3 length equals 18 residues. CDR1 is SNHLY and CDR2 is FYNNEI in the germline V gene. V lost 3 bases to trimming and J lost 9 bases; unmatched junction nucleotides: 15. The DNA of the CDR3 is TGTGCCAGCAGTGAGATGGGGACTAGCGGGTACCTGGGCTTTGAGCAGTTCTTC. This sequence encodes CASSEMGTSGYLGFEQFF.